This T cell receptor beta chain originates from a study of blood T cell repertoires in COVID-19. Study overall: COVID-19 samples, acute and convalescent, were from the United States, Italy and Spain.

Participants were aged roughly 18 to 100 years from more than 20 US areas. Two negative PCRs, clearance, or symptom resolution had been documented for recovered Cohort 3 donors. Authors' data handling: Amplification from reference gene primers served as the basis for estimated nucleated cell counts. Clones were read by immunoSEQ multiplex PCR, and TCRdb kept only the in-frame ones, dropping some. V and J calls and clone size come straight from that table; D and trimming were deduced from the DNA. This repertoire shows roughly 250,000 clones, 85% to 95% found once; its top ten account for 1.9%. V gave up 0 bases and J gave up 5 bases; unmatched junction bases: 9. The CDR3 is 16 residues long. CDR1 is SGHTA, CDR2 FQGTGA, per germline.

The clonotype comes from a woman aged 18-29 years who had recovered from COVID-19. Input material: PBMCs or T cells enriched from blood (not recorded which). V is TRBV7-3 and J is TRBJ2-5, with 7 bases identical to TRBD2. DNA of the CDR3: TGTGCCAGCAGCTTAACTGGCGGGGGAATAGGGGAGACCCAGTACTTC. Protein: CASSLTGGGIGETQYF.